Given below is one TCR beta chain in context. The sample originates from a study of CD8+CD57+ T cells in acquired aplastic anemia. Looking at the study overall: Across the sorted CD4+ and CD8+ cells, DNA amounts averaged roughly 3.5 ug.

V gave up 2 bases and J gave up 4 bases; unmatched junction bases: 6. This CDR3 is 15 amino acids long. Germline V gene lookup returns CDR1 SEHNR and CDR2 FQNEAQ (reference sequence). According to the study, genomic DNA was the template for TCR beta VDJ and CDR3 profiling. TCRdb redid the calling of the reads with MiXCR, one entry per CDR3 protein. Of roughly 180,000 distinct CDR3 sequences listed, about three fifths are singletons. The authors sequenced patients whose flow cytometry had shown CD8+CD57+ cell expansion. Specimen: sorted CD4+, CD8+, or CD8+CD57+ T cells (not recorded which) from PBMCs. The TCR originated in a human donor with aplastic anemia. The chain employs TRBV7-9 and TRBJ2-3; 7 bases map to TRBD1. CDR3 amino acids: CASSLRDRLADTQYF. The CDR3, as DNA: TGTGCCAGCAGCTTAAGGGACAGACTCGCAGATACGCAGTATTTT.